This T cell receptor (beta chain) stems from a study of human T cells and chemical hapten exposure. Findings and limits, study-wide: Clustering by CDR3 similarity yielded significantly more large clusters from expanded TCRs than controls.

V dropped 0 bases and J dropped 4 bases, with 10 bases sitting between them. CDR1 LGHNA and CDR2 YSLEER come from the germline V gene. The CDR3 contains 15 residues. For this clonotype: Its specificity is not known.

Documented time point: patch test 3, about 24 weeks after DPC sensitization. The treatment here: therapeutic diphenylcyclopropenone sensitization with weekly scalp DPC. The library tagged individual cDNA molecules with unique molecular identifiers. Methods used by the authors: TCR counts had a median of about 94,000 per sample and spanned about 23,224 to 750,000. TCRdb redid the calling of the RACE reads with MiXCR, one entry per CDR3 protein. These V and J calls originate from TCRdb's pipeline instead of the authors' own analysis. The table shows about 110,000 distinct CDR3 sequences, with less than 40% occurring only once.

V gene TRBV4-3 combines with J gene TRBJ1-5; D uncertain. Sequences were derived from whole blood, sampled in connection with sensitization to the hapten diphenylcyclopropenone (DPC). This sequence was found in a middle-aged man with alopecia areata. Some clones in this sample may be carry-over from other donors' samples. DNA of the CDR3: TGCGCCAGCAGCCAAGAGGCACGTGGGAATCAGCCCCAGCATTTT. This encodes CASSQEARGNQPQHF.